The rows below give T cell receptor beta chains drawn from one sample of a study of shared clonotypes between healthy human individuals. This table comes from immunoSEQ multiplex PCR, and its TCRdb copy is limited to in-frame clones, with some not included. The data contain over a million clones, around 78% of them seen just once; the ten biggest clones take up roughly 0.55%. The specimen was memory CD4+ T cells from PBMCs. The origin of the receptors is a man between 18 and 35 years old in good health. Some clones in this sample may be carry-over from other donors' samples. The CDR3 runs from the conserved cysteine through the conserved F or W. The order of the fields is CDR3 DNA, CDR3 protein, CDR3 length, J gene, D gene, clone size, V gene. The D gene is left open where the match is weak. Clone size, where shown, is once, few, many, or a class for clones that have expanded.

TGCGCCAGCAGCGAAGGGGGCTCCAGCGGGGTCTACGAGCAGTACTTC	CASSEGGSSGVYEQYF	16	TRBJ2-7	NA	NA	TRBV5-1
TGTGCCAGCAGGGAGGACAGGGGCCCCACTGAAGCTTTCTTT	CASREDRGPTEAFF	14	TRBJ1-1	TRBD1	NA	TRBV2
TGTGCCAGCAGTTTACACAAAGACTATGGCTACACCTTC	CASSLHKDYGYTF	13	TRBJ1-2	NA	NA	TRBV28
TGTGCCAGTGCGACCGGGACGAACACTGAAGCTTTCTTT	CASATGTNTEAFF	13	TRBJ1-1	NA	many	TRBV19
TGCGCCAGCAGCTTGATAATCGGTCGGGGGAAACTTTACGAGCAGTACTTC	CASSLIIGRGKLYEQYF	17	TRBJ2-7	NA	few	TRBV5-1
TGCGCCAGCAGCTTGAGGGATGTAACAGATACGCAGTATTTT	CASSLRDVTDTQYF	14	TRBJ2-3	NA	once	TRBV5-1
TGTGCCAGCAGTGTCGTCAGGGACGGCGAGCAGTACTTC	CASSVVRDGEQYF	13	TRBJ2-7	NA	NA	TRBV2
TGCGCCAGCAGCTTGGCCCCTCAAGAAAAACTGTTTTTT	CASSLAPQEKLFF	13	TRBJ1-4	NA	NA	TRBV5-1
TGTGCCAGCAGTTTATCTAGGGTCTCTGGGGCCAACGTCCTGACTTTC	CASSLSRVSGANVLTF	16	TRBJ2-6	NA	once	TRBV27
TGTGCCAGCTCACGTCCGACAGGGCCCAGCACAGATACGCAGTATTTT	CASSRPTGPSTDTQYF	16	TRBJ2-3	TRBD1	NA	TRBV18
TGCGCCAGCAGCTTGTCCCCGACTAGCTCCTACGAGCAGTACTTC	CASSLSPTSSYEQYF	15	TRBJ2-7	NA	NA	TRBV5-1
TGTGCCAGCAGCCTTGACAGGATGTCCTACGAGCAGTACTTC	CASSLDRMSYEQYF	14	TRBJ2-7	NA	NA	TRBV2
TGTGCCAGCAGTTTAGCGGTCGTGGAGCAGTACTTC	CASSLAVVEQYF	12	TRBJ2-7	NA	NA	TRBV28
TGTGCCAGCAGCAACGGGGGCCAGCCCCAGCATTTT	CASSNGGQPQHF	12	TRBJ1-5	NA	NA	TRBV6-5
TGTGCCAGTCGACCCAGGGACAACCAGCCCCAGCATTTT	CASRPRDNQPQHF	13	TRBJ1-5	NA	NA	TRBV19
TGTGCCAGCTCACTCGGGGGCGAGCAGTACTTC	CASSLGGEQYF	11	TRBJ2-7	NA	NA	TRBV18
TGTGCCAGCTCAAGGGACCTCGGTGAGCAGTACTTC	CASSRDLGEQYF	12	TRBJ2-7	NA	NA	TRBV18
TGTGCCAGCAGGAAGCGAGCGGGGGGGCGGGAGACCCAGTACTTC	CASRKRAGGRETQYF	15	TRBJ2-5	TRBD2	NA	TRBV27
TGTGCCAGCAGATTGTCAGGGGAAGCTTTCTTT	CASRLSGEAFF	11	TRBJ1-1	NA	NA	TRBV7-2
TGCGCCAGCAGTTCGGCGGGCAATCAGCCCCAGCATTTT	CASSSAGNQPQHF	13	TRBJ1-5	NA	once	TRBV5-1
TGTGCCAGCGCAGAATACATACGCACAGATACGCAGTATTTT	CASAEYIRTDTQYF	14	TRBJ2-3	NA	few	TRBV27
TGTGCCAGCAGCGTAGCGAGCGGGAGTCGCTCCTACAATGAGCAGTTCTTC	CASSVASGSRSYNEQFF	17	TRBJ2-1	TRBD2	NA	TRBV9
TGTGCCAGCAGTTTCTTGGGGGCGGGGCGTCGGATTACGCAGTATTTT	CASSFLGAGRRITQYF	16	TRBJ2-3	NA	once	TRBV28
TGTGCCAGCAGCTTTGGACCGGGACCACAGTACTTC	CASSFGPGPQYF	12	TRBJ2-7	NA	NA	TRBV11-3
TGTGCCAGCAGTTCCGGCGCCTACAATGAGCAGTTCTTC	CASSSGAYNEQFF	13	TRBJ2-1	NA	NA	TRBV28
TGTGCCAGCAGCGCGACGGGACAGGGGCTGGGGAACACTGAAGCTTTCTTT	CASSATGQGLGNTEAFF	17	TRBJ1-1	TRBD1	NA	TRBV9
TGTGCCAGCAGCTTGGAAGCGGGAGGGGGTCAGCCCCAGCATTTT	CASSLEAGGGQPQHF	15	TRBJ1-5	NA	few	TRBV5-5
TGTGCCAGCAGCCCGGGACAGGGAACAGATACGCAGTATTTT	CASSPGQGTDTQYF	14	TRBJ2-3	TRBD1	NA	TRBV5-8
TGTGCCAGCAGTTACTCGCGGCAGAGCTATGGCTACACCTTC	CASSYSRQSYGYTF	14	TRBJ1-2	NA	NA	TRBV6-5
TGTGCCAGCAGCTTGGGCAGAGCCTCATACGTGGGAAATGAAAAACTGTTTTTT	CASSLGRASYVGNEKLFF	18	TRBJ1-4	NA	NA	TRBV5-6
TGTGCCAGCAGCCGCTTTGGACTCTCGAAGGAGCAGTTCTTC	CASSRFGLSKEQFF	14	TRBJ2-1	NA	NA	TRBV11-2
TGTGCCAGCAGCTTAGCGCTAGGTGTTCTCGAGGATACGCAGTATTTT	CASSLALGVLEDTQYF	16	TRBJ2-3	NA	few	TRBV7-9
TGTGCCACCAGCAGACCCAATCAGCCCCAGCATTTT	CATSRPNQPQHF	12	TRBJ1-5	NA	NA	TRBV15
TGTGCCAGCAGTGGACTAGCGGGAGGGGCTACAGATACGCAGTATTTT	CASSGLAGGATDTQYF	16	TRBJ2-3	TRBD2	NA	TRBV28
TGTGCCTGGAAGCGAACAACTAATGAAAAACTGTTTTTT	CAWKRTTNEKLFF	13	TRBJ1-4	NA	NA	TRBV30
TGTGCCAGCAGGGCTACAGGGGGCTATAGAGGCACCGGGGAGCTGTTTTTT	CASRATGGYRGTGELFF	17	TRBJ2-2	TRBD1	once	TRBV28